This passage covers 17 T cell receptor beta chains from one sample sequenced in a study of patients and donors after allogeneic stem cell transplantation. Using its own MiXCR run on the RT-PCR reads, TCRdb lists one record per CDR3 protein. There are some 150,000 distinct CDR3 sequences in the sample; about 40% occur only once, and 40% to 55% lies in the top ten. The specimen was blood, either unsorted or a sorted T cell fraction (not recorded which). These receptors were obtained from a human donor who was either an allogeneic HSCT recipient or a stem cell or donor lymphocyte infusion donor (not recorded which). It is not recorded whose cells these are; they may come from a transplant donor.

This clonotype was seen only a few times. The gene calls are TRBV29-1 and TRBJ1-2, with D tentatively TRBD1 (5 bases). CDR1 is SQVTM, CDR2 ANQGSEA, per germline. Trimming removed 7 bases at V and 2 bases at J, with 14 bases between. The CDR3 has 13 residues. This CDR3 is CSGGDGGNYGYTF. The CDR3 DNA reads TGCAGCGGGGGTGATGGGGGGAACTATGGCTACACCTTC.

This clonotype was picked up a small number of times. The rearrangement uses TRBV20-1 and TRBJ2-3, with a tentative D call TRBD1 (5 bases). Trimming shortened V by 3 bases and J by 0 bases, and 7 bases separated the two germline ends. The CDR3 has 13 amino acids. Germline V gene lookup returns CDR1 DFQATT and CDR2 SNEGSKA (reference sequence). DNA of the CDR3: TGCAGTGCTAGGGACATTAGCACAGATACGCAGTATTTT. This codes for CSARDISTDTQYF.

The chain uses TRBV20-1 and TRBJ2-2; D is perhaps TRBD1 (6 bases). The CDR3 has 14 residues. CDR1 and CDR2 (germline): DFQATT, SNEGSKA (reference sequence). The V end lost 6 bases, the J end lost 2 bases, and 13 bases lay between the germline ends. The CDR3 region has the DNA TGCAGTGCCCTTGGACAGCTTAACACCGGGGAGCTGTTTTTT. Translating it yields CSALGQLNTGELFF.

In DNA form, the CDR3 reads TGCGCCAGCAGCTTGGGACTAGCCTCCTACGAGCAGTACTTC. It translates to CASSLGLASYEQYF. The V call is TRBV5-1, the J call TRBJ2-7; TRBD2 matches at 7 bases. CDR3 length equals 14 residues. The V and J ends lost 0 bases and 0 bases, in that order; junction bases with no gene match: 0. Germline lookup yields CDR1 SGHRS and CDR2 YFSETQ.

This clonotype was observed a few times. The DNA of the CDR3 is TGTGCCAGCAGTTTAGACCCAGAGGGACAGCCCGAAAAACTGTTTTTT. Translating it yields CASSLDPEGQPEKLFF. This chain joins TRBV27 and TRBJ1-4; 7 bases map to TRBD1. The CDR3 runs 16 residues. The germline CDR1 and CDR2 sequences are MNHEY and SMNVEV (reference sequence). After removal of 2 bases from V and 8 bases from J, the junction contained 11 bases not matched to a gene.

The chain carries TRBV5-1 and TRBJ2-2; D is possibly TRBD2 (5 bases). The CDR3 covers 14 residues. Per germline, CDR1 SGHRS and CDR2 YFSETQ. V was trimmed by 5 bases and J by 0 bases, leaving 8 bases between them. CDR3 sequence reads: CASRGGANTGELFF. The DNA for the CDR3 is TGCGCCAGCAGAGGAGGAGCGAACACCGGGGAGCTGTTTTTT. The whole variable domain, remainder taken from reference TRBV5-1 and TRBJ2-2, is KAGVTQTPRYLIKTRGQQVTLSCSPISGHRSVSWYQQTPGQGLQFLFEYFSETQRNKGNFPGRFSGRQFSNSRSEMNVSTLELGDSALYLCASRGGANTGELFFGEGSRLTVL.

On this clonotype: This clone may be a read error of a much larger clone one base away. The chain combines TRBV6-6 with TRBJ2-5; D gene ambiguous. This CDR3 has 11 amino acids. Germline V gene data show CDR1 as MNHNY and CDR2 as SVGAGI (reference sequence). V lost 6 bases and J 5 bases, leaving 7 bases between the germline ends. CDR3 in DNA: TGTGCCAGCAGCCCCTGGGAGACCCAGTACTTC. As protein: CASSPWETQYF.

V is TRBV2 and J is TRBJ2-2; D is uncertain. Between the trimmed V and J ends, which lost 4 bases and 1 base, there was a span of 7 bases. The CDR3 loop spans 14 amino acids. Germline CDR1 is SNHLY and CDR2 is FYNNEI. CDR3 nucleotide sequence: TGTGCCAGCAGTGCACCGGTGAACACCGGGGAGCTGTTTTTT. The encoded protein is CASSAPVNTGELFF. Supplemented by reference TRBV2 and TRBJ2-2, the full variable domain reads EPEVTQTPSHQVTQMGQEVILRCVPISNHLYFYWYRQILGQKVEFLVSFYNNEISEKSEIFDDQFSVERPDGSNFTLKIRSTKLEDSAMYFCASSAPVNTGELFFGEGSRLTVL.

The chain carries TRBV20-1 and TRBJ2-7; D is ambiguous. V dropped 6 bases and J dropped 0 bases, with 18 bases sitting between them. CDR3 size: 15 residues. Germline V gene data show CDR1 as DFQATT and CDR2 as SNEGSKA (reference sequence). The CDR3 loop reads CSAPSRRTSSYEQYF. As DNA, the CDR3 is TGCAGTGCCCCGAGTCGGCGGACCAGCTCCTACGAGCAGTACTTC.

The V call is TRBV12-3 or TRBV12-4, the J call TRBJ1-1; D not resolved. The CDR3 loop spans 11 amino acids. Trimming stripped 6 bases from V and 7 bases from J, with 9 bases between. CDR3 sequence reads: CASSYGNEAFF. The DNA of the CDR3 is TGTGCCAGCAGCTACGGGAATGAAGCTTTCTTT.

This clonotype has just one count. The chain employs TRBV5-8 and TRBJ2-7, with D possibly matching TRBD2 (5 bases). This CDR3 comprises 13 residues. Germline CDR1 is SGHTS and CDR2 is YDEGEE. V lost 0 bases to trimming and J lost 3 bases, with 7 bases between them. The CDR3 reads CASSLARGYEQYV. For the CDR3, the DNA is TGTGCCAGCAGCTTGGCACGGGGCTACGAGCAGTACGTC.

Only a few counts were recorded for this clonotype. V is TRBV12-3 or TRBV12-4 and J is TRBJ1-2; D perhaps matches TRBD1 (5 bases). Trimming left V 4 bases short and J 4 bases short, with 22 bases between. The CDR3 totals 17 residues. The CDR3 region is CASSSVTGTEILYGYTF. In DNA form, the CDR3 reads TGTGCCAGCAGTTCGGTAACCGGGACGGAAATCCTCTATGGCTACACCTTC.

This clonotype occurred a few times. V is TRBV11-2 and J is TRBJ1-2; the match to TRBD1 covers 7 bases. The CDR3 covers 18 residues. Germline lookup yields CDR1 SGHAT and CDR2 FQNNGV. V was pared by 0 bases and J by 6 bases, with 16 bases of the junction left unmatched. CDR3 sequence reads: CASSLDLPGTVGLDGYTF. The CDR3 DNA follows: TGTGCCAGCAGCTTAGACCTCCCCGGGACAGTGGGGCTGGATGGCTACACCTTC.

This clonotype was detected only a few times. The CDR3 nucleotides are TGTGCCAGCAGTTCGGGACTAGCGGGGAGCACAGATACGCAGTATTTT. Translated: CASSSGLAGSTDTQYF. The chain employs TRBV12-3 or TRBV12-4 and TRBJ2-3; 13 nucleotides line up with TRBD2. V trimming: 4 bases; J trimming: 0 bases; junction bases outside the gene matches: 1. The CDR3 contains 16 residues.

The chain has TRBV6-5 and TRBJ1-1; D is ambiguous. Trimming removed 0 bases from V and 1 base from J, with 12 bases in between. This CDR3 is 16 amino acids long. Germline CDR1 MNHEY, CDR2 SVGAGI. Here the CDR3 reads CASSYSEAARNTEAFF. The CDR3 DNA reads TGTGCCAGCAGTTACTCCGAAGCGGCGAGGAACACTGAAGCTTTCTTT.

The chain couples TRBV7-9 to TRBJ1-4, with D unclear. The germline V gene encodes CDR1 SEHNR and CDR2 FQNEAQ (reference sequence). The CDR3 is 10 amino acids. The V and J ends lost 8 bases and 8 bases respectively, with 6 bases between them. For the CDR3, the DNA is TGTGCCAGCGGCGGAGAAAAACTGTTTTTT. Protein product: CASGGEKLFF.

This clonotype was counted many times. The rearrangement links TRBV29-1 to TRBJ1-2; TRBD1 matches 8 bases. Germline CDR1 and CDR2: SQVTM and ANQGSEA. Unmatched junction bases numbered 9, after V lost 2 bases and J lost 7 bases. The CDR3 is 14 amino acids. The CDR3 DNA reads TGCAGCGTTGAAATCCGGGACAGGCGCGGTGGCTACACCTTC. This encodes CSVEIRDRRGGYTF.